Sequencing of this T cell receptor beta chain was carried out in a study of control samples from healthy donors and cancer patients (dated by TCRdb to 2018 to 2020). Library generation was performed with the immunoSEQ multiplex PCR assay. TCRdb stores this immuneACCESS table with in-frame sequences only. Part of the clones is absent; in the studies checked, under half of the shortfall reflects unresolved V genes, and no reason is known for the rest. The sample table lists roughly 92,000 clones, less than 90% of them with a count of one. The ten largest clones represent about 7.4% of the sample. Remarks on this clone: Its antigen is not yet known. Base-call qualities are not available, and no considerably larger clone is one nucleotide away.

Counted from cysteine to phenylalanine, this CDR3 has 17 amino acids. This entry keeps only the CDR3 DNA: 51 bases, framed from base 1. The CDR1 and CDR2 encoded by the germline V gene (reference sequence) are LGHDT and YNNKEL. The junction shows trimming of 4 bases on V and 5 bases on J, and the gene matches do not reach 12 bases of it. The chain joins TRBV3-1 (or the pseudogene TRBV3-2) to TRBJ2-5; TRBD2 agrees with 11 junctional bases. The sequence was collected from a woman aged 55 to 70 in good health. The material sequenced was blood. The nucleotide sequence is given as TGTGCCAGCAGCCCCTCGGTAGCGGGGGGGCCATGGGAGACCCAGTACTTC. Translated, this gives CASSPSVAGGPWETQYF.